This is a list of T cell receptor beta chains from one sample in a study of T-cell reconstitution after alpha-beta-depleted transplantation in children. TCRdb re-called the PCR reads with MiXCR, one entry per CDR3 protein. The sample has almost 600,000 distinct CDR3 sequences, approximately 30% seen once; the top ten hold approximately 33%. The sequencing here drew on PBMCs, taken before TCRalphabeta/CD19-depleted stem cell transplant. These receptors all come from a boy in the first two years of life with Wiskott-Aldrich syndrome, due to receive a stem cell transplant. Both conserved end residues are part of each CDR3. Fields, in order: clone size, V gene, D gene, J gene, CDR3 DNA, CDR3 protein. D genes are given only for firm matches. Only part of the rows carry a size: once, few, many, or a class if the clone is expanded.

size: few
V: TRBV27
D: .
J: TRBJ1-3
DNA: TGTGCCAGCAAACAGGGAACTGGAAACACCATATATTTT
CDR3: CASKQGTGNTIYF

size: few
V: TRBV20-1
D: .
J: TRBJ2-1
DNA: TGCAGTGTTCCTCTCCTTTACAATGAGCAGTTCTTC
CDR3: CSVPLLYNEQFF

size: few
V: TRBV20-1
D: .
J: TRBJ2-2
DNA: TGCAGTGCTAGCCGGCGTTGGGAGCTGTTTTTT
CDR3: CSASRRWELFF

size: .
V: TRBV20-1
D: TRBD1
J: TRBJ1-2
DNA: TGCAGTGCTAGTCAATGGGGACAGGGCTATGGCTACACCTTC
CDR3: CSASQWGQGYGYTF

size: .
V: TRBV5-1
D: TRBD1
J: TRBJ2-1
DNA: TGCGCCAGCAGCGGCACAGGGGGCTACAATGAGCAGTTCTTC
CDR3: CASSGTGGYNEQFF

size: .
V: TRBV20-1
D: .
J: TRBJ2-7
DNA: TGCAGTGCGCCCAGGGAGTTCTTCTCCTACGAGCAGTACTTC
CDR3: CSAPREFFSYEQYF

size: .
V: TRBV5-1
D: TRBD2
J: TRBJ2-1
DNA: TGCGCCAGCAGCAAACTAGCGTCTAGGTCCTACAATGAGCAGTTCTTC
CDR3: CASSKLASRSYNEQFF

size: .
V: TRBV7-9
D: .
J: TRBJ2-5
DNA: TGTGCCAGCAGCAAAAACGGGGCCCAAGAGACCCAGTACTTC
CDR3: CASSKNGAQETQYF

size: .
V: TRBV12-3/TRBV12-4
D: TRBD1
J: TRBJ2-7
DNA: TGTGCCAGCAGCGACAGGGGGCCCGTAGAGCAGTACTTC
CDR3: CASSDRGPVEQYF

size: few
V: TRBV3-1
D: .
J: TRBJ2-7
DNA: TGTGCCAGCAGCCATCAGGGCTCCTACGAGCAGTACTTC
CDR3: CASSHQGSYEQYF

size: .
V: TRBV4-1
D: .
J: TRBJ1-1
DNA: TGCGCCAGCAGCCAAGTAAGTCGGGCTGAAGCTTTCTTT
CDR3: CASSQVSRAEAFF

size: .
V: TRBV30
D: .
J: TRBJ1-2
DNA: TGTGCCTGGAGTCGGACGGGTGGCGATGGCTACACCTTC
CDR3: CAWSRTGGDGYTF

size: few
V: TRBV24-1
D: .
J: TRBJ2-2
DNA: TGTGCCACCAGTGAAAACGATCACACTAGTACCGGGGAGCTGTTTTTT
CDR3: CATSENDHTSTGELFF

size: few
V: TRBV15
D: TRBD1
J: TRBJ2-1
DNA: TGTGCCACCAGCAAGTTGGACAGGGCCTACAATGAGCAGTTCTTC
CDR3: CATSKLDRAYNEQFF

size: few
V: TRBV7-2
D: TRBD2
J: TRBJ2-1
DNA: TGTGCCAGCAGCTTTAGGGGGACTAGCGCCCTTTACAATGAGCAGTTCTTC
CDR3: CASSFRGTSALYNEQFF

size: .
V: TRBV6-4
D: .
J: TRBJ1-6
DNA: TGTGCCAGCAGTGACTCGTTTAGGACTTCACCCCTCCACTTT
CDR3: CASSDSFRTSPLHF

size: few
V: TRBV29-1
D: TRBD1
J: TRBJ1-1
DNA: TGCAGCGCAGGGACAGGGGGCTGGGGGGCTGAAGCTTTCTTT
CDR3: CSAGTGGWGAEAFF

size: few
V: TRBV12-3/TRBV12-4
D: .
J: TRBJ2-3
DNA: TGTGCCAGCAGTCCGCCCATAGATACGCAGTATTTT
CDR3: CASSPPIDTQYF

size: few
V: TRBV20-1
D: .
J: TRBJ2-1
DNA: TGCAGTGCTAGTCCCAGGAGGACCCTCTACAATGAGCAGTTCTTC
CDR3: CSASPRRTLYNEQFF

size: .
V: TRBV6-5
D: .
J: TRBJ2-2
DNA: TGTGCCAGCGCGAGGGGTGTCGGGGAGCTGTTTTTT
CDR3: CASARGVGELFF

size: .
V: TRBV7-9
D: .
J: TRBJ2-1
DNA: TGTGCCAGCAGCCCGATACTAGCTGAGCAGTTCTTC
CDR3: CASSPILAEQFF

size: .
V: TRBV5-1
D: .
J: TRBJ1-1
DNA: TGCGCCAGCAGCTTGAATGGGCAGGGCACTGAAGCTTTCTTT
CDR3: CASSLNGQGTEAFF

size: .
V: TRBV29-1
D: .
J: TRBJ1-1
DNA: TGCAGCGTTATAACAACAGGGAATGGCACTGAAGCTTTCTTT
CDR3: CSVITTGNGTEAFF

size: .
V: TRBV24-1
D: TRBD1
J: TRBJ2-1
DNA: TGTGCCACCAGTGACCTTGGGACAGGGGGCAGCGAGCAGTTCTTC
CDR3: CATSDLGTGGSEQFF

size: .
V: TRBV20-1
D: TRBD2
J: TRBJ2-1
DNA: TGCAGTGCCCCCGGACTAGCGGGGCATGAGCAGTTCTTC
CDR3: CSAPGLAGHEQFF

size: .
V: TRBV7-3
D: TRBD2
J: TRBJ2-1
DNA: TGTGCCAGCAGCTTACCTAGCGGAACCTACAATGAGCAGTTCTTC
CDR3: CASSLPSGTYNEQFF

size: few
V: TRBV7-2
D: TRBD2
J: TRBJ2-1
DNA: TGTGCCAGCAGCCAGGGGACTAGCATCTATGAGCAGTTCTTC
CDR3: CASSQGTSIYEQFF

size: few
V: TRBV5-1
D: .
J: TRBJ2-3
DNA: TGCGCCAGCAGCTTGGAGACTAGAGTGAAGCAGTATTTT
CDR3: CASSLETRVKQYF

size: .
V: TRBV3-1
D: .
J: TRBJ2-4
DNA: TGTGCCAGCAGCCGTGGGGCTTTAGCCAAAAACATTCAGTACTTC
CDR3: CASSRGALAKNIQYF